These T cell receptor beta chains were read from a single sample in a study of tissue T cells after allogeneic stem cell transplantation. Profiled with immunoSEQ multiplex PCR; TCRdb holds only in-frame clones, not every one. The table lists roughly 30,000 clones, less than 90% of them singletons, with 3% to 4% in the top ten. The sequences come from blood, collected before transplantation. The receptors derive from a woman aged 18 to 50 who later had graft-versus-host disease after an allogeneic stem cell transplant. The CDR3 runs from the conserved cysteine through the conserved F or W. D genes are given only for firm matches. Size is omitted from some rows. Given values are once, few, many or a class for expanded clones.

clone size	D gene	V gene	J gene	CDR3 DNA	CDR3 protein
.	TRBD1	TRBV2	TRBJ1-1	TGTGCCAGCAGCAGGGGGCGTACGGACACTGAAGCTTTCTTT	CASSRGRTDTEAFF
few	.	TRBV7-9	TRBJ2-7	TGTGCCAGCAGCTCCCACAGGAGACCCTACGAGCAGTACTTC	CASSSHRRPYEQYF
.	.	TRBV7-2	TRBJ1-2	TGTGCCAGCAGCTTAATTTTACGGGACACTTGGAACTATGGCTACACCTTC	CASSLILRDTWNYGYTF
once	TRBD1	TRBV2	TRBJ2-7	TGTGCCAGCAGTGAGGACAGGGACTACGAGCAGTACTTC	CASSEDRDYEQYF
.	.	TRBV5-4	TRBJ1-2	TGTGCCAGCAGCTTTACACAATATGGCTATGGCTACACCTTC	CASSFTQYGYGYTF
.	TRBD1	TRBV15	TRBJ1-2	TGTGCCACCAGCCGAAGGACAGGGCTTTATGGCTACACCTTC	CATSRRTGLYGYTF
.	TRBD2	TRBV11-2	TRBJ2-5	TGTGCCAGCAGCTTATTGCCGGGACTAGGTGAGACCCAGTACTTC	CASSLLPGLGETQYF
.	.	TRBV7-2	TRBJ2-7	TGTGCCAGCAGCTTACAGCCAGACTCCTACGAGCAGTACTTC	CASSLQPDSYEQYF
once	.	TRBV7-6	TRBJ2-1	TGTGCCAGCAGCTTAGATAGCACACACTACAATGAGCAGTTCTTC	CASSLDSTHYNEQFF
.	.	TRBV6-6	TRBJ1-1	TGTGCCAGCAGTTACCAGGACAGGAACACTGAAGCTTTCTTT	CASSYQDRNTEAFF
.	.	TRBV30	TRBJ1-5	TGTGCCTGGAGTGCGACAGACCTGACACATAGCAATCAGCCCCAGCATTTT	CAWSATDLTHSNQPQHF
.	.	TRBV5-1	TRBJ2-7	TGCGCCAGCAGCTTGGTCAGGAGCTCCTACGAGCAGTACTTC	CASSLVRSSYEQYF
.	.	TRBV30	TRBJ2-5	TGTGCCGGGACCCCCATGGCAGCCCAAGAGACCCAGTACTTC	CAGTPMAAQETQYF
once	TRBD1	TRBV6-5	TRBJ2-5	TGTGCCAGCAGCCGGACAGGCATACGCCAAGAGACCCAGTACTTC	CASSRTGIRQETQYF
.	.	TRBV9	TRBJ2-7	TGTGCCAGCAGCGTGAATGAGGGCTACGAGCAGTACTTC	CASSVNEGYEQYF
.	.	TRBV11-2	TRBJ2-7	TGTGCCAGCACTCCGGGGTCCTCTACCTACGAGCAGTACTTC	CASTPGSSTYEQYF
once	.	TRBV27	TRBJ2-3	TGTGCCAGCAGTTTAGGTCGAAGTCGCGCAGATACGCAGTATTTT	CASSLGRSRADTQYF